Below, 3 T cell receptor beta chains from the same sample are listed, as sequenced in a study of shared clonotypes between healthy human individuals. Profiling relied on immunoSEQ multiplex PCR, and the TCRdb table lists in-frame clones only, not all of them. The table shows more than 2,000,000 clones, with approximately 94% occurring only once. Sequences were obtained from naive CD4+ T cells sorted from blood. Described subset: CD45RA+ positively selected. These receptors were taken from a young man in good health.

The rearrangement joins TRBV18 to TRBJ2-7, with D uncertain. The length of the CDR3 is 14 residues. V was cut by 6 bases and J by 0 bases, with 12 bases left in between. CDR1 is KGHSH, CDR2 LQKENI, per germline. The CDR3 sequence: CASSSGAVSYEQYF. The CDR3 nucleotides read TGTGCCAGCTCCTCAGGCGCGGTCTCCTACGAGCAGTACTTC.

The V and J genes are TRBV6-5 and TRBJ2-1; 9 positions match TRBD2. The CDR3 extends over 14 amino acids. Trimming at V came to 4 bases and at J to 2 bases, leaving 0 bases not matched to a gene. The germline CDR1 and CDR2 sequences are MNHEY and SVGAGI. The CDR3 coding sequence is TGTGCCAGCAGTTCTAGCGGGACCTACAATGAGCAGTTCTTC. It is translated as CASSSSGTYNEQFF.

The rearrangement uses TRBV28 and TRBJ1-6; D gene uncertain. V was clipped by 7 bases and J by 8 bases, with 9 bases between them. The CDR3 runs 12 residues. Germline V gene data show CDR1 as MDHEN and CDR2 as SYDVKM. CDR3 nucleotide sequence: TGTGCCAGCACCGGTGCGGATTCACCCCTCCACTTT. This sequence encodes CASTGADSPLHF.